This T cell receptor (beta chain) was observed in a study of blood T cell repertoires in COVID-19. Generated by immunoSEQ multiplex PCR, the TCRdb table keeps only in-frame clones and is missing some. The sample has about 36,000 clones, about 82% seen once. The length of the CDR3 is 14 residues. CDR1 and CDR2 from the germline V gene are SGHRS and YFSETQ. With 2 bases removed from V and 2 bases from J, the gap between germline ends came to 8 bases. The clonotype originates from a man in his fifties or sixties with active COVID-19. The gene calls are TRBV5-1 and TRBJ2-1, with D perhaps TRBD1 (5 bases). The sequenced sample consisted of peripheral blood. The CDR3 region is CASSFGAAYNEQFF. DNA for the CDR3: TGCGCCAGCAGCTTTGGGGCAGCCTACAATGAGCAGTTCTTC.